The clone carrying this T cell receptor beta chain was counted only a few times. These data come from a study of T cells in tuberculosis. Study observations and caveats: Low-affinity CD1B-GMM tetramer-binding T cells may have been missed.

After thawing and overnight rest, PBMC were stained with GMM-loaded CD1B tetramer, viability dye and anti-CD3 for sorting. The CD1B tetramers carried C32 glucose monomycolate purified from Rhodococcus equi. PBMC for tetramer sorting were first depleted of CD14-expressing monocytes. Tetramer-negative cells, roughly 97,000 per donor, were also sorted. TCR-alpha and TCR-beta chains were sequenced unpaired. Method: immunoSEQ multiplex PCR; TCRdb's copy keeps in-frame clones and lacks some. The data contain approximately 60,000 clones, 81% of them singletons. This CDR3 spans 12 amino acids. CDR1 and CDR2 (germline): SNHLY, FYNNEI. With V trimmed by 7 bases and J by 7 bases, 2 bases remained unmatched.

The TCR comes from an adult woman with latent tuberculosis. Sequenced material: CD1b-GMM tetramer-negative cells sorted from PBMCs. The J gene is TRBJ1-4, the V gene TRBV2; 8 bases fit TRBD1. The CDR3: CASMGTGEKLFF. The CDR3 DNA sequence: TGTGCCAGCATGGGGACAGGTGAAAAACTGTTTTTT.